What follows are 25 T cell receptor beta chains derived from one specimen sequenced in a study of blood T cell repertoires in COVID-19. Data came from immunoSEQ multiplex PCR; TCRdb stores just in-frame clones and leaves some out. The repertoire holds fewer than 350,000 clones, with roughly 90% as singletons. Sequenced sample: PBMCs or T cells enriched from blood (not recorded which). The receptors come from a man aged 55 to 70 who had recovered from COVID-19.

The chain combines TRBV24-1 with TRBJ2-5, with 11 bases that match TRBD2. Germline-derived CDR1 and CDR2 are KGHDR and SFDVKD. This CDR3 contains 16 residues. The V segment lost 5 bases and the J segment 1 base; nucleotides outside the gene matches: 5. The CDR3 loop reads CATSGGTSGFQETQYF. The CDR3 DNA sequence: TGTGCCACCAGTGGAGGGACTAGCGGATTCCAAGAGACCCAGTACTTC.

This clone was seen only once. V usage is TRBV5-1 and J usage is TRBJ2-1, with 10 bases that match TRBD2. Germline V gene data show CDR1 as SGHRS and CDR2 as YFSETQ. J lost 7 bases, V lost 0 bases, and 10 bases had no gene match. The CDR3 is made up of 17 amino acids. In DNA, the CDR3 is TGCGCCAGCAGCTTGGGTCTAGCGGGAGTGGGGTTAAATGAGCAGTTCTTC. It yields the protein CASSLGLAGVGLNEQFF.

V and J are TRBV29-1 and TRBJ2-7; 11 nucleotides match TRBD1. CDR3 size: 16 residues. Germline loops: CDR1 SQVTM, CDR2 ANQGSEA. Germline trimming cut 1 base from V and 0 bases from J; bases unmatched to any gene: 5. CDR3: CSVEGGGTGGSYEQYF. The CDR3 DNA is TGCAGCGTTGAAGGGGGAGGGACAGGGGGCTCCTACGAGCAGTACTTC.

DNA for the CDR3: TGTGCCAGCAGCGCGGCTAGCAATCAGCCCCAGCATTTT. This codes for CASSAASNQPQHF. The chain uses TRBV28 and TRBJ1-5; no firm D call. The CDR3 spans 13 residues. Trimming took 6 bases from V and 0 from J, leaving 6 bases between them. From germline, CDR1 is MDHEN and CDR2 SYDVKM. The whole variable domain, filled in from reference TRBV28 and TRBJ1-5, reads DVKVTQSSRYLVKRTGEKVFLECVQDMDHENMFWYRQDPGLGLRLIYFSYDVKMKEKGDIPEGYSVSREKKERFSLILESASTNQTSMYLCASSAASNQPQHFGDGTRLSIL.

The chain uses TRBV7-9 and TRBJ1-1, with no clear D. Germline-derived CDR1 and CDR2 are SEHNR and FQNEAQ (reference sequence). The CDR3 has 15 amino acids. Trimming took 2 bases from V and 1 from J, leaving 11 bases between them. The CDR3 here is CASSLFDTQNTEAFF. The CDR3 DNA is TGTGCCAGCAGCTTATTCGACACCCAGAACACTGAAGCTTTCTTT. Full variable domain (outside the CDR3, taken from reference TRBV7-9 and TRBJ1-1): DTGVSQNPRHKITKRGQNVTFRCDPISEHNRLYWYRQTLGQGPEFLTYFQNEAQLEKSRLLSDRFSAERPKGSFSTLEIQRTEQGDSAMYLCASSLFDTQNTEAFFGQGTRLTVV.

CDR3 protein: CASSLAPANYGYTF. CDR3 in DNA: TGCGCCAGCAGCTTGGCTCCCGCTAACTATGGCTACACCTTC. The chain employs TRBV5-1 and TRBJ1-2; D is unclear. Between the trimmed V and J ends, which lost 0 bases and 0 bases, there was a span of 6 bases. Germline CDR1 SGHRS, CDR2 YFSETQ. There are 14 residues in the CDR3.

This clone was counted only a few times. CDR3 sequence (DNA): TGTGCCAGCAGCATCAGGGGGCTCACGAACGAGCAGTACTTC. It yields the protein CASSIRGLTNEQYF. The V gene is TRBV6-5, the J gene TRBJ2-7; 8 bases are a match to TRBD1. The CDR3 is 14 amino acids. The V gene's germline CDR1 is MNHEY and CDR2 SVGAGI. V was pared by 6 bases and J by 5 bases, with 9 bases of the junction left unmatched.

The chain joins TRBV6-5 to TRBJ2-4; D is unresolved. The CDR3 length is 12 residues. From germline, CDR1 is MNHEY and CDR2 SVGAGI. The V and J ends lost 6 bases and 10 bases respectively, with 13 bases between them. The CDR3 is CASSQRRGIQYF. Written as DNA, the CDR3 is TGTGCCAGCAGCCAGCGCCGTGGTATTCAGTACTTC.

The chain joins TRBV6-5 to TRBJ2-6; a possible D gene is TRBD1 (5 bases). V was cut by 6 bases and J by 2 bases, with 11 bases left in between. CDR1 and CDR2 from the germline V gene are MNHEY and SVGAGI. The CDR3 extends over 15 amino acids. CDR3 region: CASSNRRAGANVLTF. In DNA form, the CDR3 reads TGTGCCAGCAGCAACAGGCGTGCTGGGGCCAACGTCCTGACTTTC.

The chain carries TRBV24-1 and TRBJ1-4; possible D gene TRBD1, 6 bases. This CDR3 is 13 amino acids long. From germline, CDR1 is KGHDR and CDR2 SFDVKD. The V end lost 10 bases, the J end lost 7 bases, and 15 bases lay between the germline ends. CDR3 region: CATKDRYGEKLFF. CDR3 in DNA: TGTGCCACAAAGGACAGATATGGTGAAAAACTGTTTTTT.

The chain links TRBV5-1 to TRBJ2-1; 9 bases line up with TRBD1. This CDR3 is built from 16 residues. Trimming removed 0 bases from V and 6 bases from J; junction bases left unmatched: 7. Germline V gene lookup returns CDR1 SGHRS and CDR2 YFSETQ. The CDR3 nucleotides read TGCGCCAGCAGCTTGGGATCCGGGACAGGGTCCAATGAGCAGTTCTTC. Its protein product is CASSLGSGTGSNEQFF.

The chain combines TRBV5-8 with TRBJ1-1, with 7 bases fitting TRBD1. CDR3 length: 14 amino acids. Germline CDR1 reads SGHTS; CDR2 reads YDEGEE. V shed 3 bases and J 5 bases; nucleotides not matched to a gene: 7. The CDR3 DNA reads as TGTGCCAGCAGCTGGACAGGCTCGCGGACTGAAGCTTTCTTT. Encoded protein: CASSWTGSRTEAFF.

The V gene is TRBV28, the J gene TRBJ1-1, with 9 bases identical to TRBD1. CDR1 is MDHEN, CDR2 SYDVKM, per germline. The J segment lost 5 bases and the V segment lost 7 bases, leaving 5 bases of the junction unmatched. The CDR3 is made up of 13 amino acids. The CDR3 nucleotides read TGTGCCAGCAAACAGGGGGCGCGAACTGAAGCTTTCTTT. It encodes CASKQGARTEAFF.

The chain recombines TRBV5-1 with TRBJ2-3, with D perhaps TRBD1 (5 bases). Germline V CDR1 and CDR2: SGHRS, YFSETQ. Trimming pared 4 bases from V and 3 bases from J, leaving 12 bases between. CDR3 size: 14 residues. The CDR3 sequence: CASSAEQATDTQYF. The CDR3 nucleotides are TGCGCCAGCAGCGCGGAACAGGCAACAGATACGCAGTATTTT.

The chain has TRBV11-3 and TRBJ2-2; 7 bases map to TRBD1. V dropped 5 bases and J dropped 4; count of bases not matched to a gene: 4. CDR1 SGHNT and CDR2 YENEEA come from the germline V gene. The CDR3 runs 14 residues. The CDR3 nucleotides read TGTGCCAGCAGCACAGGGGTCCGCACCGGGGAGCTGTTTTTT. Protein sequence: CASSTGVRTGELFF.

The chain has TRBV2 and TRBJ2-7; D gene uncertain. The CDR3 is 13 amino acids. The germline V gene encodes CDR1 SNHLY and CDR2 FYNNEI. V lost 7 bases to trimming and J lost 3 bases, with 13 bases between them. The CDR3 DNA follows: TGTGCCAGCATCAGGCCCCGGTTCTACGAGCAGTACTTC. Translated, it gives CASIRPRFYEQYF. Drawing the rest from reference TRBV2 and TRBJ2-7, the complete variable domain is EPEVTQTPSHQVTQMGQEVILRCVPISNHLYFYWYRQILGQKVEFLVSFYNNEISEKSEIFDDQFSVERPDGSNFTLKIRSTKLEDSAMYFCASIRPRFYEQYFGPGTRLTVT.

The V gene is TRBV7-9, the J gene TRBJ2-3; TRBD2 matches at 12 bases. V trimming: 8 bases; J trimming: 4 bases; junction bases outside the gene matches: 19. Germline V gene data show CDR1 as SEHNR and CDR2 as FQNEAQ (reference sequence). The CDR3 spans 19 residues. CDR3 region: CASLRLAGAAGPSPDTQYF. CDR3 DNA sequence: TGTGCCAGCCTGAGACTAGCGGGAGCAGCGGGCCCCTCCCCAGATACGCAGTATTTT.

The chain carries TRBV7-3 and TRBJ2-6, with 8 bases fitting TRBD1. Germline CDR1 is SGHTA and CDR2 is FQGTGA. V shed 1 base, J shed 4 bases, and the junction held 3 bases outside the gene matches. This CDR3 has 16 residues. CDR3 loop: CASSLRTGTGANVLTF. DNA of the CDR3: TGTGCCAGCAGCTTAAGGACAGGGACCGGGGCCAACGTCCTGACTTTC.

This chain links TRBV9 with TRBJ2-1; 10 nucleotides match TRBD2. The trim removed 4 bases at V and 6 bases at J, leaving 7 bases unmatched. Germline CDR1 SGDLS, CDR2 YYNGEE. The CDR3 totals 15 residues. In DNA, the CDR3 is TGTGCCAGCAGCTCCTCTAGCGGGAGTCGCAATGAGCAGTTCTTC. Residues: CASSSSSGSRNEQFF.

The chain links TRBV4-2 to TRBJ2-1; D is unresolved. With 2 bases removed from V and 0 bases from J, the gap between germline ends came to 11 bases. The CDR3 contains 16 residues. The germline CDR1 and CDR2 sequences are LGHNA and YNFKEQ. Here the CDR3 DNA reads TGTGCCAGCAGCCAATCTCCGGTTGGCTCCTACAATGAGCAGTTCTTC. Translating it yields CASSQSPVGSYNEQFF.

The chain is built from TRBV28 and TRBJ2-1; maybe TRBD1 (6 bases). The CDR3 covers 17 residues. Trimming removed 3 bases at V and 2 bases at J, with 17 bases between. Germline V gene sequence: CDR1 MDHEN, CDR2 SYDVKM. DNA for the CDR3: TGTGCCAGCAGTTTTTGGTCCAGGGGTAGCACCTACAATGAGCAGTTCTTC. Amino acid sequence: CASSFWSRGSTYNEQFF.

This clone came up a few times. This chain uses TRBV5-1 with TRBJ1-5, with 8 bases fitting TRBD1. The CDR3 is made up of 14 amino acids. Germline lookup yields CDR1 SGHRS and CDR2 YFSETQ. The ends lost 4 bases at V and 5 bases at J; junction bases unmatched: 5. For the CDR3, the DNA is TGCGCCAGCAGCCGGACAGGGATGGATCAGCCCCAGCATTTT. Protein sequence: CASSRTGMDQPQHF. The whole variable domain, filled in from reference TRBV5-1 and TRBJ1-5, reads KAGVTQTPRYLIKTRGQQVTLSCSPISGHRSVSWYQQTPGQGLQFLFEYFSETQRNKGNFPGRFSGRQFSNSRSEMNVSTLELGDSALYLCASSRTGMDQPQHFGDGTRLSIL.

The CDR3 protein is CASTRGRQGGTEAFF. CDR3 DNA sequence: TGTGCCAGCACGAGGGGGAGACAGGGGGGCACTGAAGCTTTCTTT. The V and J genes are TRBV6-6 and TRBJ1-1; 9 nucleotides match TRBD1. With V trimmed by 7 bases and J by 4 bases, 10 bases remained unmatched. The CDR3 has 15 residues. Per germline, CDR1 MNHNY and CDR2 SVGAGI (reference sequence).

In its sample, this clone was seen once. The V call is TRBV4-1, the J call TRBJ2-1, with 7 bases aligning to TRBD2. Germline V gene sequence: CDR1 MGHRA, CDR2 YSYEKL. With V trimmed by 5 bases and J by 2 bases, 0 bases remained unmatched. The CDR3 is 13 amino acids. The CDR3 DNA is TGCGCCAGCAGCAGCGGGACCTACAATGAGCAGTTCTTC. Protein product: CASSSGTYNEQFF.

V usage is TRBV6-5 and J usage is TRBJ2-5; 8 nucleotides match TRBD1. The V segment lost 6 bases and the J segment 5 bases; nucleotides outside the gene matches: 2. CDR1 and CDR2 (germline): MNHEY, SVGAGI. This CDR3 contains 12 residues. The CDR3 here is CASRTGDETQYF. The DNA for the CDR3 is TGTGCCAGCAGGACAGGGGACGAGACCCAGTACTTC.